A single sample is the source of the 2 T cell receptor beta chains below, sequenced in a study of blood T cell repertoires in COVID-19. TCRdb keeps only in-frame clones here, not all; method: immunoSEQ multiplex PCR. The sample lists 180,000 or so clones, about 80% occurring once. Sample: PBMCs or T cells enriched from blood (not recorded which). These receptors originate from a man in his forties or fifties who had recovered from COVID-19.

The chain joins TRBV6-5 to TRBJ2-3; 7 bases fit TRBD1. CDR3 size: 15 residues. After removal of 6 bases from V and 2 bases from J, the junction contained 8 bases not matched to a gene. Germline-derived CDR1 and CDR2 are MNHEY and SVGAGI. The CDR3 region is CASSSTGWSTDTQYF. The CDR3 region has the DNA TGTGCCAGCAGCTCGACAGGGTGGTCCACAGATACGCAGTATTTT.

This clone was seen a handful of times. The chain joins TRBV7-9 to TRBJ1-2, with D unclear. CDR1 and CDR2 (germline): SEHNR, FQNEAQ (reference sequence). V was pared by 6 bases and J by 3 bases, with 8 bases between. This CDR3 has 12 amino acids. This chain's CDR3 is CASRTQDYGYTF. CDR3 coding DNA: TGTGCCAGCAGAACTCAGGACTATGGCTACACCTTC.